This TCR beta chain derives from a study of blood T cell repertoires in COVID-19. Study in general: Collection of acute and convalescent COVID-19 samples took place in the United States, Italy and Spain. The analysed material was cDNA or gDNA that came from T cells, B-cell-depleted T cells, or PBMCs.

In the authors' workflow: By means of reference gene primer amplification, nucleated cell counts were estimated. Libraries were prepared by immunoSEQ multiplex PCR; TCRdb keeps only in-frame clonotypes and omits some of them. V, J and clone size are taken as reported in that table, and D and trimming were inferred from the DNA itself. The sample has under 200,000 clones; 80% to 85% are singletons. The CDR3 extends over 13 amino acids. Germline V lookup: CDR1 LNHDA, CDR2 SQIVND (reference sequence). V was cut by 7 bases and J by 7 bases, with 13 bases left in between. The gene calls are TRBV19 and TRBJ2-2, with D tentatively TRBD1 (6 bases). The sequencing input was peripheral blood. This receptor was taken from a woman aged 25 to 39 with acute or convalescent COVID-19. The CDR3 here is CASNTGRIGELFF. In nucleotides, the CDR3 is TGTGCCAGTAATACAGGGAGAATCGGGGAGCTGTTTTTT.